This TCR beta chain was captured in a study of CD4 and CD8 cells across lung adenocarcinoma regions. Samples came from patients with localized non-small cell lung adenocarcinoma. TCRdb itself ran the PCR reads through MiXCR, one entry per CDR3 protein. The table includes about 8,700 distinct CDR3 sequences, about 50% detected once. This sequence originates from a female donor with lung adenocarcinoma. The CD4 and CD8 labels of this study may be unreliable. The specimen was CD8+ T cells from the margin of a lung tumor.

Written as DNA, the CDR3 is TGTGCCAGCAGTTTAGGAAGGGGTTCTGGGGCCAACGTCCTGACTTTC. It yields the protein CASSLGRGSGANVLTF. This chain uses TRBV27 with TRBJ2-6; a possible D gene is TRBD1 (5 bases). There are 16 residues in the CDR3. V lost 2 bases to trimming and J lost 1 base, with 9 bases between them. The V gene's germline CDR1 is MNHEY and CDR2 SMNVEV (reference sequence).